This T cell receptor beta chain derives from a study of CXCR3-negative and CXCR3-positive naive CD8 T cells (dated by TCRdb to the late 2010s). Study-level background: In total, 130 million to 150 million TRB reads were obtained, or roughly 1.5 +/- 0.3 million reads per library. The diversity and physicochemical repertoire analyses included eleven to twelve donors pooled from two independent experiments. The TRBV-TRBJ cluster analysis covered naive subsets from 5 or 6 donors and memory cells from 3 donors. Beyond this particular receptor, the publication reports: Surface CD5, linked to self-reactivity in mice, was comparable between naive subsets; TCR interaction strength was therefore also inferred from TRB CDR3 physicochemical properties. Comparably high repertoire diversity was found in both naive subsets, whereas much lower repertoire diversity was found in memory CD8+ T cells. TRB CDR3s from CXCR3-positive naive cells showed higher hydrophobicity (lower Kidera factor 4), lower energy, and higher strength and volume indices than CXCR3-negative naive cells. Because CXCR3 expression was partially decreased after cryopreservation, freshly isolated PBMCs were used for most assays. TRBV-TRBJ usage was similar between naive CXCR3-negative and CXCR3-positive cells from the same donor, while memory cells showed distinct patterns.

A note on this clonotype: Its recognized antigen is unknown.

Spanning cysteine to phenylalanine, the CDR3 consists of 13 amino acids. The DNA sequence is not available. As encoded in the germline V gene, CDR1 is SGHRS while CDR2 is YFSETQ. Each CD8+ T cell subset was flow-sorted in triplicate, and 250,000 to 350,000 cells per subset were placed directly into RLT lysis buffer. To keep memory contaminants out, a stringent definition of naive CD8+ T cells was applied: CD45RO-CCR7+CD27+CD95-. Using standard density gradient centrifugation, peripheral blood mononuclear cells were isolated from buffy coats. A FACSAria III was used to flow-sort naive CD8+ T cells into CXCR3-negative and CXCR3-positive populations. An RNeasy Mini Kit was used to extract total RNA from the sorted cells. Sequencing was carried out with a NextSeq 550. The Human TCR Profiling Kit (MiLaboratory) was used to prepare UMI-labeled 5' RACE TRB cDNA libraries. The full amount of extracted RNA was used for cDNA synthesis, and the full amount of resulting cDNA was used for PCR amplification. Libraries were prepared in parallel using an identical number of PCR cycles. The paper's processing steps were these. With a minimum of two reads required per UMI, MIGEC and MiXCR pulled out about 50,000 +/- 10,000 unique UMI-labeled TRB cDNA molecules from each library. An average of roughly 40,000 +/- 10,000 functional in-frame TRB CDR3 nucleotide clonotypes without stop codons was found per library. After downsampling to 5000 UMI-labeled TRB molecules per sample, diversity metrics, including normalized Shannon-Wiener and Chao1, were computed in VDJtools. VDJtools was used to calculate clonotype-size-weighted physicochemical properties of the central five CDR3 residues, namely interaction energy, strength, volume and Kidera factor 4. Following reprocessing of the reads by TCRdb, the data hold one row per CDR3 protein sequence and no DNA is available. The V and J calls, along with clone size, are taken from TCRdb and not from the paper's own processing. The sample table includes 120,000 to 150,000 distinct CDR3 sequences. The leading ten clones occupy about 0.28% of the sample.

The sequence derives from a human donor in good health. Some clones in this sample may be carry-over from other donors' samples. The chain joins TRBV5-1 to TRBJ1-1; TCRdb's D call of TRBD1 is untestable without DNA. Material for sequencing was naive CXCR3+ CD8+ T cells from blood. In the paper's terms, the cell subset or site label means: CD45RO-CCR7+CD27+CD95- naive CD8+ T cells expressing CXCR3 (TNR3+). The CDR3 protein: CASSLGTGTEAFF.